This T cell receptor beta chain was retrieved from a study of shared clonotypes between healthy human individuals. Study findings and constraints: Four donors had 5% to 6.5% of their naive CD4 clonotypes in common. Blood was the only sampled material, and tissue repertoires likely differ.

To note about this clone: Its antigen remains unidentified.

Sequencing was performed with immunoSEQ multiplex PCR; in TCRdb, only in-frame clones are kept and a portion is missing. This table has 2 million to 2.5 million clones, about 94% appearing once. Germline assignment: CDR1 SGHAT and CDR2 FQNNGV. With 5 bases removed from V and 5 bases from J, the gap between germline ends came to 18 bases. This CDR3 has 15 amino acids. The receptor was isolated from a man younger than 35 in good health. The sample consisted of naive CD4+ T cells sorted from blood. Subset reported: CD45RA+ positively selected. The chain uses TRBV11-2 and TRBJ2-5; TRBD1 is a possible D gene (5 bases). The CDR3 coding sequence is TGTGCCAGCAGCCAGACAGTCCCAGGGATGGAGACCCAGTACTTC. Translated: CASSQTVPGMETQYF.